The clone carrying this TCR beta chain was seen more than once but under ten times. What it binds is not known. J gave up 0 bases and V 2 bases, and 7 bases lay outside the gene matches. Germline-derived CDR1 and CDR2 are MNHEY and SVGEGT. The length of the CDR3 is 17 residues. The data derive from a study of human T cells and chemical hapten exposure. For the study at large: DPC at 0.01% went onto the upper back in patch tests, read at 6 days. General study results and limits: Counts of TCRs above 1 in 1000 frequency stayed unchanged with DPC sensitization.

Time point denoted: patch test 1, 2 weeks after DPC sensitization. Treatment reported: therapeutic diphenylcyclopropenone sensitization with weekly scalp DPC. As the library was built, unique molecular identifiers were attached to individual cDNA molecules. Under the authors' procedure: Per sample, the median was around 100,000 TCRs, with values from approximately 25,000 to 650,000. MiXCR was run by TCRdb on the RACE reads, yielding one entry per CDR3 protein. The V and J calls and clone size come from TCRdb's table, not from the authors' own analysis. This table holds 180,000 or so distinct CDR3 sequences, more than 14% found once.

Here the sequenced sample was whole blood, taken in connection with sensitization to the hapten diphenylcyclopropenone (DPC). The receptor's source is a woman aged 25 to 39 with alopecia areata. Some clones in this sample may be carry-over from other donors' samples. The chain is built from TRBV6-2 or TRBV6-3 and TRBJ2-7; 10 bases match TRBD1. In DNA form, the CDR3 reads TGTGCCAGCAGTTACAGATGGGGACAGGGGTCCTCCTACGAGCAGTACTTC. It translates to CASSYRWGQGSSYEQYF.